The clone carrying this T cell receptor (beta chain) came up once. The sample is drawn from a study of T cell changes during pregnancy in multiple sclerosis. Produced via immunoSEQ multiplex PCR; TCRdb's table is partial and in-frame only. The sample gives some 76,000 clones, around 90% of which show up once; around 0.3% is in the top ten. CDR1 is MNHEY and CDR2 is SMNVEV in the germline V gene (reference sequence). The length of the CDR3 is 14 residues. V gave up 5 bases and J gave up 9 bases, with 17 bases separating them. The clonotype was recovered from a female donor with multiple sclerosis, enrolled in a pregnancy study. V and J are TRBV27 and TRBJ1-5; D uncertain. The source was CD4+ T cells from peripheral blood mononuclear cells, collected after pregnancy. The DNA of the CDR3 is TGTGCCAGCAGTCTCCGGTCATCACGGTGGCCCCAGCATTTT. As protein: CASSLRSSRWPQHF.